This T cell receptor (beta chain) was observed in a study of cytomegalovirus exposure and HLA in healthy donors. Study observations and caveats: TCR beta chain V- and J-gene trimming was linked, in a later analysis, to a missense variant in DCLRE1C. Most TCR sequences were rare, but some public TCRs occurred in many donors.

PCR amplification relied on 60 Vbeta primers (plus 13 Jbeta primers). Assay used: immunoSEQ multiplex PCR; TCRdb lists only in-frame clones, some missing. The specimen's table records about 130,000 clones. On this clone: Its antigen is undetermined.

This CDR3 has 17 amino acids. CDR1 and CDR2 from the germline V gene are SGDLS and YYNGEE. V shed 5 bases and J 0 bases; nucleotides not matched to a gene: 6. This chain uses TRBV9 with TRBJ2-3; 13 nucleotides match TRBD2. This TCR was sampled from a man aged 30 to 45 in good health and CMV-seronegative. Material for sequencing was PBMCs. This CDR3 reads CASSSGTSGTSTDTQYF. The DNA of the CDR3 is TGTGCCAGCAGTTCCGGGACTAGCGGGACCAGCACAGATACGCAGTATTTT.